This is a list of T cell receptor beta chains from one sample in a study of T cells in Graves' hyperthyroidism and ophthalmopathy. One entry per CDR3 protein results from TCRdb running MiXCR on the multiplex PCR reads. The data hold some 500,000 distinct CDR3 sequences, with 14% observed a single time. The sample consisted of blood. These receptors were taken from a woman aged 18-29 years with Graves' hyperthyroidism. CDR3s include the opening cysteine and the closing phenylalanine or tryptophan. Each record gives: D gene, J gene, V gene, clone size, CDR3 protein, CDR3 DNA. A D gene is named only where the DNA matches it firmly. Clone sizes are given selectively: once, few, many, or a class where the clone is expanded.

>NA|TRBJ2-7|TRBV5-1|NA
CASSLGAADSNEQYF
TGCGCCAGCAGCTTGGGGGCAGCCGACTCCAACGAGCAGTACTTC
>NA|TRBJ2-2|TRBV5-6|NA
CASSLWTGTGELFF
TGTGCCAGCAGCTTGTGGACTGGCACCGGGGAGCTGTTTTTT
>TRBD1|TRBJ1-5|TRBV20-1|NA
CSAREPDRGLVQPQHF
TGCAGTGCTAGAGAGCCGGACAGGGGGCTTGTCCAGCCCCAGCATTTT
>TRBD1|TRBJ1-5|TRBV30|many
CAWSTGGSGNQPQHF
TGTGCCTGGAGTACAGGGGGTAGTGGCAATCAGCCCCAGCATTTT
>NA|TRBJ2-2|TRBV6-1|NA
CASSPQVWGDTGELFF
TGTGCCAGCAGCCCGCAGGTGTGGGGGGACACCGGGGAGCTGTTTTTT
>TRBD1|TRBJ1-6|TRBV11-2|many
CASSLGGQGSSYNSPLHF
TGTGCCAGCAGCTTAGGGGGACAGGGGAGCTCCTATAATTCACCCCTCCACTTT
>TRBD2|TRBJ2-1|TRBV27|many
CASSSWTSGSAEQFF
TGTGCCAGCAGTTCCTGGACTAGCGGGAGCGCTGAGCAGTTCTTC
>NA|TRBJ1-1|TRBV5-5|many
CASSAPRENTEAFF
TGTGCCAGCAGCGCGCCGCGGGAGAACACTGAAGCTTTCTTT
>NA|TRBJ1-3|TRBV20-1|many
CSARAPPGAGNTIYF
TGCAGTGCTAGAGCTCCCCCCGGGGCTGGAAACACCATATATTTT
>NA|TRBJ1-4|TRBV6-1|many
CASSPGVTNEKLFF
TGTGCCAGCAGCCCAGGGGTAACTAATGAAAAACTGTTTTTT
>NA|TRBJ2-1|TRBV6-1|few
CASSEYIGRSYNEQFF
TGTGCCAGCAGTGAATATATAGGGAGGTCCTACAATGAGCAGTTCTTC
>NA|TRBJ2-5|TRBV10-3|many
CAISESGVGSTSSRRETQYF
TGTGCCATCAGTGAGTCGGGGGTTGGGAGTACTAGCTCGCGACGGGAGACCCAGTACTTC
>NA|TRBJ1-1|TRBV7-9|NA
CASSLGETETNTEAFF
TGTGCCAGCAGCTTAGGCGAGACAGAGACGAACACTGAAGCTTTCTTT
>NA|TRBJ2-2|TRBV7-7|few
CASSFPGSRDTGELFF
TGTGCCAGCAGCTTTCCGGGAAGTAGAGACACCGGGGAGCTGTTTTTT
>TRBD1|TRBJ2-5|TRBV20-1|few
CSASPGGRETQYF
TGCAGTGCTAGTCCAGGGGGTAGGGAGACCCAGTACTTC
>TRBD1|TRBJ1-1|TRBV20-1|NA
CSARAGGSGTEAFF
TGCAGTGCTAGAGCAGGGGGTTCGGGCACTGAAGCTTTCTTT
>NA|TRBJ1-5|TRBV3-1|few
CASSQDYGKALNQPQHF
TGTGCCAGCAGCCAAGATTACGGCAAGGCCCTCAATCAGCCCCAGCATTTT
>TRBD1|TRBJ2-1|TRBV5-1|NA
CASSNGQGVNEQFF
TGCGCCAGCAGCAACGGACAGGGTGTGAATGAGCAGTTCTTC
>NA|TRBJ1-2|TRBV6-1|many
CASSGGYGYTF
TGTGCCAGCAGCGGCGGTTATGGCTACACCTTC
>NA|TRBJ1-3|TRBV5-1|NA
CASSHDKPGNTIYF
TGCGCCAGCAGCCATGACAAACCTGGAAACACCATATATTTT
>NA|TRBJ1-2|TRBV12-3/TRBV12-4|many
CASSRYVLRDGKNYGYTF
TGTGCCAGCAGTCGATACGTACTACGGGACGGCAAAAACTATGGCTACACCTTC
>NA|TRBJ2-7|TRBV12-3/TRBV12-4|many
CASTIPGDYEQYF
TGTGCCAGCACGATACCGGGGGACTACGAGCAGTACTTC
>TRBD2|TRBJ2-5|TRBV6-2/TRBV6-3|many
CASSPGREETQYF
TGTGCCAGCAGTCCAGGGCGGGAGGAGACCCAGTACTTC
>NA|TRBJ1-6|TRBV15|few
CATSPRQPPSPLHF
TGTGCCACCAGTCCTCGACAGCCTCCTTCACCCCTCCACTTT
>TRBD2|TRBJ2-2|TRBV7-9|NA
CASSSRREYAGELFF
TGTGCCAGCAGCTCGAGGCGGGAGTATGCCGGGGAGCTGTTTTTT
>TRBD1|TRBJ1-1|TRBV12-3/TRBV12-4|many
CASRYRGATEAFF
TGTGCCAGCAGATACAGGGGGGCGACTGAAGCTTTCTTT
>NA|TRBJ2-5|TRBV19|many
CASSIGNSQTETQYF
TGTGCCAGTAGTATAGGAAACAGCCAGACGGAGACCCAGTACTTC
>TRBD1|TRBJ1-5|TRBV19|many
CASSTPGQGAVNQPQHF
TGTGCCAGTAGTACTCCGGGACAGGGGGCGGTCAATCAGCCCCAGCATTTT
>NA|TRBJ1-1|TRBV27|NA
CASSLFSVGGPSGNTEAFF
TGTGCCAGCAGTTTATTTTCGGTGGGGGGCCCCTCCGGGAACACTGAAGCTTTCTTT
>TRBD1|TRBJ1-2|TRBV19|many
CASSPTGQAYGYTF
TGTGCCAGTAGTCCGACGGGACAGGCTTATGGCTACACCTTC
>NA|TRBJ1-1|TRBV14|many
CASSQDVGPGRAFF
TGTGCCAGCAGCCAAGATGTCGGGCCGGGAAGAGCTTTCTTT
>TRBD1|TRBJ2-7|TRBV11-3|NA
CASSLDRGSYEQYF
TGTGCCAGCAGCCTCGACAGGGGCTCCTACGAGCAGTACTTC
>TRBD2|TRBJ2-2|TRBV20-1|many
CSARLAGGQTGLFF
TGCAGTGCTAGACTAGCGGGAGGCCAAACGGGGCTGTTTTTT
>NA|TRBJ2-3|TRBV7-3|many
CASSSLRGSTDTQYF
TGTGCCAGCAGCAGTTTACGGGGGAGCACAGATACGCAGTATTTT
>TRBD2|TRBJ2-2|TRBV9|many
CASSVLAGGLDTGELFF
TGTGCCAGCAGCGTGCTAGCGGGAGGGCTGGACACCGGGGAGCTGTTTTTT
>NA|TRBJ2-7|TRBV18|NA
CASSPRGGQGRNFYGSYEQYF
TGTGCCAGCTCACCACGGGGGGGCCAGGGTCGGAACTTCTACGGATCCTACGAGCAGTACTTC
>NA|TRBJ1-2|TRBV6-1|many
CASSYGDLYGYTF
TGTGCCAGCAGTTACGGGGACCTCTATGGCTACACCTTC
>NA|TRBJ2-1|TRBV7-3|many
CASSYQRDNEQFF
TGTGCCAGCAGCTACCAGCGGGACAATGAGCAGTTCTTC
>NA|TRBJ2-7|TRBV18|many
CASSPSSWRVVGSEQYF
TGTGCCAGCTCACCCTCGTCTTGGAGAGTCGTCGGTTCCGAGCAGTACTTC
>NA|TRBJ2-7|TRBV12-3/TRBV12-4|many
CASRQTGPSYEQYF
TGTGCCAGCAGGCAGACAGGACCCTCCTACGAGCAGTACTTC
>NA|TRBJ1-5|TRBV5-1|NA
CASSLAPGRDSPQHF
TGCGCCAGCAGCTTGGCCCCCGGCAGGGACTCTCCCCAGCATTTT
>NA|TRBJ1-1|TRBV6-2/TRBV6-3|NA
CATFRGAEAFF
TGTGCCACCTTCCGGGGGGCTGAAGCTTTCTTT
>TRBD2|TRBJ2-5|TRBV20-1|many
CSARGREVGQETQYF
TGCAGTGCTAGAGGGCGGGAGGTTGGTCAAGAGACCCAGTACTTC
>NA|TRBJ2-4|TRBV12-3/TRBV12-4|many
CASSLGTGNIQYF
TGTGCCAGCAGTCTGGGGACTGGGAACATTCAGTACTTC
>NA|TRBJ1-2|TRBV11-2|many
CASSPDVGPFYYGYTF
TGTGCCAGCAGCCCGGACGTCGGGCCCTTCTACTATGGCTACACCTTC
>NA|TRBJ1-2|TRBV7-9|many
CASSHTGKWYGYTF
TGTGCCAGCAGCCACACAGGGAAGTGGTATGGCTACACCTTC